This TCR beta chain stems from a study of blood T cell repertoires in COVID-19. Germline CDR1 is LGHNA and CDR2 is YSLEER. This CDR3 is 15 amino acids long. V lost 5 bases and J lost 7, with 17 bases in between. Only in-frame clones appear in the TCRdb table, and some are missing; sequencing was by immunoSEQ multiplex PCR. The profile shows under 40,000 clones, about 88% of them singletons. The clonotype comes from a man aged 65-85 years with active COVID-19. Sequenced input: peripheral blood. The gene calls are TRBV4-3 and TRBJ2-2; perhaps TRBD2 as D (7 bases). The chain's CDR3 is CASSGRRGRGGELFF. The CDR3 region has the DNA TGCGCCAGCAGCGGCCGGAGGGGGAGGGGCGGGGAGCTGTTTTTT.